A single sample gave rise to the 8 T cell receptor delta chains below, sequenced in a study of γδ T cells in repeated Plasmodium falciparum infection. TCRdb re-called clones from the multiplex PCR reads using CATT. The repertoire holds 50,000 to 55,000 delta-chain clones, with roughly 2% as singletons. Vgamma9/Vdelta2+ and Vdelta2-negative gammadelta T cells were flow-sorted from PBMC for bulk sequencing. Material: gamma-delta T cells from blood. The receptors stem from a pool of human donors (malaria-infected and uninfected, not separated).

Of note for this clone: The protein that TCRdb holds for this DNA derives from a much larger clone and differs from the translated DNA at residue 3, which likely indicates a read error; the protein shown here is translated from the DNA. V and J are TRDV2 and TRDJ1, with 10 bases that match TRDD3. TCRdb supplies no J gene; here it was assigned by aligning the nucleotide sequence to germline. CDR1 GEAIGNYY and CDR2 EKD come from the germline V gene. The CDR3 spans 17 residues. The CDR3 protein is CASDTPWVGDTSDKLIF. DNA for the CDR3: TGTGCCAGTGACACCCCATGGGTGGGGGATACCTCCGATAAACTCATCTTT.

By share of the sample, this clone is medium-sized (0.01 to 0.1%). Other nucleotide sequences from this sample produce the same CDR3. V usage is TRDV2 and J usage is TRDJ1, with 10 bases lining up with TRDD3. Unmatched junction bases numbered 11, after V lost 3 bases and J lost 8 bases. The germline V gene encodes CDR1 GEAIGNYY and CDR2 EKD. The CDR3 spans 15 residues. For the CDR3, the DNA is TGTGCCTGTGACGGGCTGGGGGATAGAGAAAACAAACTCATCTTT. Residues: CACDGLGDRENKLIF.

This clone appeared a few times. TCRdb lists the protein of a much larger clone for this DNA, which differs at residue 12, so this is likely a read error; the protein given here is translated from the DNA itself. The chain links TRDV1 to TRDJ1; 9 nucleotides agree with TRDD3. The J gene comes from matching the DNA to germline here; TCRdb lacks it. The CDR3 consists of 20 residues. Germline CDR1 is TSWWSYY and CDR2 is QGS. With 2 bases clipped from V and 8 bases from J, the junction kept 24 bases outside the gene matches. This CDR3 is CALGEASVSLTRGYAIKLIF. Written as DNA, the CDR3 is TGTGCTCTTGGGGAAGCCTCTGTCTCCCTCACTAGGGGATACGCGATCAAACTCATCTTT.

A word on this clone: The protein TCRdb lists belongs to a much larger clone and differs from this DNA's translation at residue 14, which points to a read error; the protein shown is made from the DNA. This chain connects TRAV38-2/DV8 to TRDJ1; D may be TRDD3 (7 bases). Here the J gene was assigned by germline matching of the DNA, as TCRdb has none. CDR1 TSESDYY and CDR2 QEAYKQQN come from the germline V gene. Trimming removed 5 bases from V and 5 bases from J, with 37 bases in between. The CDR3 totals 21 residues. The CDR3 reads CAYSLPLILPLGDRLLDKLIF. The CDR3 bases are TGTGCTTATAGCCTTCCCCTCATCCTTCCCTTGGGGGACCGACTGTTAGATAAACTCATCTTT.

This clone was counted a few times. The protein held in TCRdb is that of a much larger clone and does not match this DNA's translation at residue 9, likely because of a read error; the protein shown is translated from the DNA. The rearrangement links TRAV38-2/DV8 to TRDJ1, with 10 bases identical to TRDD3. The J gene is absent in TCRdb and was assigned here via DNA matching to germline. The CDR3 runs 23 residues. With 7 bases clipped from V and 2 bases from J, the junction kept 32 bases outside the gene matches. Germline CDR1 TSESDYY, CDR2 QEAYKQQN. CDR3 loop: CAYLPRIGRPLYWGILRTDKLIF. In DNA form, the CDR3 reads TGTGCTTATCTGCCCCGAATCGGTAGACCCTTGTACTGGGGGATCCTCAGGACCGATAAACTCATCTTT.

This clone was observed a few times. A far larger clone is one base from this, pointing to a likely read error. At the DNA level, this CDR3 is encoded by other sequences in the same sample as well. The rearrangement links TRDV3 to TRDJ1; 9 nucleotides agree with TRDD2. The J gene comes from matching the DNA to germline here; TCRdb lacks it. Germline V gene sequence: CDR1 TVYSNPD, CDR2 GDNSRS (reference sequence). The CDR3 runs 19 residues. The CDR3 region has the DNA TGTGCTTTTAAAGAAGGGCCCGAGAGCCTTCCTACGAGGTCCGATAAACTCATCTTT. Translating gives CAFKEGPESLPTRSDKLIF.

This clone is categorized as medium-sized. The same CDR3 is also encoded by other DNA sequences in this sample. The rearrangement joins TRDV2 to TRDJ1; no clear D. There are 13 residues in the CDR3. Germline V gene sequence: CDR1 GEAIGNYY, CDR2 EKD. With 3 bases removed from V and 0 bases from J, the gap between germline ends came to 7 bases. CDR3 protein: CACDPMNTDKLIF. The CDR3 nucleotides are TGTGCCTGTGACCCCATGAACACCGATAAACTCATCTTT.

In the case of this clone: A far larger clone is one nucleotide away, so this likely arose from a read error. Other nucleotide sequences from this sample produce the same CDR3. For the CDR3, the DNA is TGTGCTCTTGGGGCTCTCCTTATCCCCTTGTGGGGGATACGAGGGTACACCGATAAACTCATCTTT. Translation gives CALGALLIPLWGIRGYTDKLIF. J is TRDJ1 and V is TRDV1; TRDD3 agrees at 11 bases. The J gene is not listed in TCRdb, so it was assigned here from a DNA match to germline. The germline gives CDR1 TSWWSYY, CDR2 QGS. The CDR3 has 22 amino acids. With V trimmed by 4 bases and J by 0 bases, 22 bases remained unmatched.